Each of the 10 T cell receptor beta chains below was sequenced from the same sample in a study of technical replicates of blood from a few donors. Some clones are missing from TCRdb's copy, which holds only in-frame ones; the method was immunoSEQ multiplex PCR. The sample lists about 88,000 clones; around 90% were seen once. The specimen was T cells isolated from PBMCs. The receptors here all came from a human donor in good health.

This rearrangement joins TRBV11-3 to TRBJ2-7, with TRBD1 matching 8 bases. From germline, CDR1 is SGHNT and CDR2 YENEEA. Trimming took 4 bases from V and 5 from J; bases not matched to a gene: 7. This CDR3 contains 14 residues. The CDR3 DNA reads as TGTGCCAGCAGCTCTAGACAGGGGCACAACGAGCAGTACTTC. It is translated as CASSSRQGHNEQYF.

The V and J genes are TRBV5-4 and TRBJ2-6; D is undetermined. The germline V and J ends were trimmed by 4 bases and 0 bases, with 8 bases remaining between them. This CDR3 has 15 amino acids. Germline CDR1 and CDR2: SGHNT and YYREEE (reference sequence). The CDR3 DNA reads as TGTGCCAGCAGCCCTCCCTACTCTGGGGCCAACGTCCTGACTTTC. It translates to CASSPPYSGANVLTF.

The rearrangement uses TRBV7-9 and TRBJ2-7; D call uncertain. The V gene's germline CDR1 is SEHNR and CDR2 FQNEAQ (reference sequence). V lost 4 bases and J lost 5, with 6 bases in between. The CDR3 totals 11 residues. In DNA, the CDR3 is TGTGCCAGCAGCTCCTTTAACGAGCAGTACTTC. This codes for CASSSFNEQYF.

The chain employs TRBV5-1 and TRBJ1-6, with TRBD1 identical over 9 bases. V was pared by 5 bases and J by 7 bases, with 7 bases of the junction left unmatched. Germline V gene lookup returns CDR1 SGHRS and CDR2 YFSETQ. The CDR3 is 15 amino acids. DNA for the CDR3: TGCGCCAGCAGACCCGGACAGGGGCCCAATTCACCCCTCCACTTT. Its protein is CASRPGQGPNSPLHF. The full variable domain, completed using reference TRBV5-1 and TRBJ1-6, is KAGVTQTPRYLIKTRGQQVTLSCSPISGHRSVSWYQQTPGQGLQFLFEYFSETQRNKGNFPGRFSGRQFSNSRSEMNVSTLELGDSALYLCASRPGQGPNSPLHFGNGTRLTVT.

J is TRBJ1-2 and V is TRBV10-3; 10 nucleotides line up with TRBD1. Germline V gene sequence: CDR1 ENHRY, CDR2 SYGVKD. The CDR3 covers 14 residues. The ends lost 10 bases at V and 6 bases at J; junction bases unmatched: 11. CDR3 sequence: CATGTGDAFDGYTF. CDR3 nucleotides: TGTGCCACGGGGACAGGGGATGCATTTGATGGCTACACCTTC.

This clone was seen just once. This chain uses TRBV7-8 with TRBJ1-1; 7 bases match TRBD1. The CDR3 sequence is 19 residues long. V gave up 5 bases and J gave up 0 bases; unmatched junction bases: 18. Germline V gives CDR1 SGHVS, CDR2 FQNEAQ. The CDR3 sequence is CASSQGVTGRLSMNTEAFF. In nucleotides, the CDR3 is TGTGCCAGCAGCCAAGGGGTGACAGGGCGACTGAGTATGAACACTGAAGCTTTCTTT.

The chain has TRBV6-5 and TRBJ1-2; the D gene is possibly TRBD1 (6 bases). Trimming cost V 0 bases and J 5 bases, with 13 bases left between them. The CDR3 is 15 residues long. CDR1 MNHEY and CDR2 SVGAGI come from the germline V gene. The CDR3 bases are TGTGCCAGCAGTTACTCGTCAGGGGCTGGGTATGGCTACACCTTC. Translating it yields CASSYSSGAGYGYTF.

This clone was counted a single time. CDR3 loop: CASSRQGEGNQPQHF. CDR3 in DNA: TGTGCCAGCAGCCGACAGGGGGAAGGCAATCAGCCCCAGCATTTT. The chain links TRBV7-9 to TRBJ1-5; 9 bases fit TRBD1. Looked up from germline, CDR1 is SEHNR and CDR2 is FQNEAQ (reference sequence). There are 15 residues in the CDR3. Trimming removed 5 bases from V and 2 bases from J; junction bases left unmatched: 4.

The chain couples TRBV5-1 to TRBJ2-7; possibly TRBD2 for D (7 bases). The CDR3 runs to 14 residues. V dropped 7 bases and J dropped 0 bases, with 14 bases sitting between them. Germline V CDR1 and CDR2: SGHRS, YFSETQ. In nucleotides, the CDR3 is TGCGCCAGCGCGGGGGCAGAAAGCTCCTACGAGCAGTACTTC. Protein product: CASAGAESSYEQYF. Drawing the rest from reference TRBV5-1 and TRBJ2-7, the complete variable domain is KAGVTQTPRYLIKTRGQQVTLSCSPISGHRSVSWYQQTPGQGLQFLFEYFSETQRNKGNFPGRFSGRQFSNSRSEMNVSTLELGDSALYLCASAGAESSYEQYFGPGTRLTVT.

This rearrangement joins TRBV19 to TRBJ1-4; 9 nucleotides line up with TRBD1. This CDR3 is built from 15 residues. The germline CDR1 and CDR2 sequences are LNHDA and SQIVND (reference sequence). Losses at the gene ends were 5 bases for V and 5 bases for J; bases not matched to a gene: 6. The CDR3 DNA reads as TGTGCCAGTAGTTTCCGGGACAGGGCAAATGAAAAACTGTTTTTT. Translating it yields CASSFRDRANEKLFF.